Presented here are 22 T cell receptor beta chains from one specimen sequenced in a study of a mutant IDH1 vaccine in newly diagnosed glioma. Libraries were prepared by immunoSEQ multiplex PCR; TCRdb keeps only in-frame clonotypes and omits some of them. Counted here are 70,000 or so clones, more than 70% occurring once; the ten biggest clones make up roughly 4.4%. Described time point: baseline, week 1 (first vaccination visit). Treatment described: pre-vaccination baseline after standard-of-care therapy. This specimen was peripheral blood mononuclear cells (PBMCs), taken from a glioma patient treated with radiotherapy, temozolomide or both. Source of these receptors: a woman aged 18-35 years with glioma. Some clones in this sample may be carry-over from other donors' samples.

This clone was counted between two and nine times. The rearrangement joins TRBV19 to TRBJ1-3; D gene uncertain. Germline V gene sequence: CDR1 LNHDA, CDR2 SQIVND (reference sequence). The CDR3 runs to 14 residues. The V end lost 4 bases, the J end lost 0 bases, and 7 bases lay between the germline ends. Written as DNA, the CDR3 is TGTGCCAGTAGTAGAGGAGGCTCTGGAAACACCATATATTTT. It specifies CASSRGGSGNTIYF.

The table lists this clone with a count of one. The CDR3 DNA is TGTGCCAGCAGCCCACCGGGACTAGGTTTGTACGAGCAGTACTTC. Protein: CASSPPGLGLYEQYF. The V call is TRBV6-6, the J call TRBJ2-7; TRBD2 agrees at 8 bases. The CDR3 has 15 residues. V was clipped by 6 bases and J by 4 bases; unmatched bases: 11. Per germline, CDR1 MNHNY and CDR2 SVGAGI (reference sequence).

V and J are TRBV4-2 and TRBJ2-5; 15 bases are shared with TRBD2. V lost 1 base to trimming and J lost 1 base; unmatched junction nucleotides: 10. Per germline, CDR1 LGHNA and CDR2 YNFKEQ. The CDR3 runs 20 residues. The CDR3 region has the DNA TGTGCCAGCAGCCAAGGGGGACTAGCGGGGGGCGGGGCCTTCCAAGAGACCCAGTACTTC. It specifies CASSQGGLAGGGAFQETQYF.

CDR3 in DNA: TGTGCCAGCAGCTCGACGGGCATGAACACTGAAGCTTTCTTT. Translation gives CASSSTGMNTEAFF. This chain uses TRBV7-9 with TRBJ1-1; D unresolved. This CDR3 comprises 14 residues. Germline-derived CDR1 and CDR2 are SEHNR and FQNEAQ (reference sequence). V was pared by 4 bases and J by 0 bases, with 9 bases between.

V is TRBV6-1 and J is TRBJ1-2, with TRBD1 identical over 10 bases. Per the germline V gene, CDR1 is MNHNS and CDR2 is SASEGT. This CDR3 is built from 14 residues. Trimming cost V 6 bases and J 6 bases; bases outside gene matches: 7. The CDR3 loop reads CASSPTGGRDGYTF. In DNA form, the CDR3 reads TGTGCCAGCAGCCCGACAGGGGGCCGGGATGGCTACACCTTC.

J is TRBJ2-3 and V is TRBV9; D possibly corresponds to TRBD1 (6 bases). CDR3 length: 15 residues. Trimming removed 0 bases at V and 3 bases at J, with 11 bases between. CDR1 SGDLS and CDR2 YYNGEE come from the germline V gene. Here the CDR3 reads CASSVVTGGTDTQYF. The CDR3, as DNA: TGTGCCAGCAGCGTAGTGACAGGCGGTACAGATACGCAGTATTTT.

The genes are TRBV2 and TRBJ1-1; tentative D call: TRBD1 (5 bases). The CDR3 is made up of 13 amino acids. V was pared by 4 bases and J by 7 bases, with 13 bases between. CDR1 SNHLY and CDR2 FYNNEI come from the germline V gene. In nucleotides, the CDR3 is TGTGCCAGCAGTGGAGGGGCGGGCTTTGAAGCTTTCTTT. Its translation is CASSGGAGFEAFF.

The chain combines TRBV6-4 with TRBJ2-5, with TRBD2 matching 12 bases. Per the germline V gene, CDR1 is MRHNA and CDR2 is SNTAGT. J gave up 5 bases and V 8 bases, and 3 bases lay outside the gene matches. There are 13 residues in the CDR3. CDR3 amino acids: CASGLAGLETQYF. The DNA for the CDR3 is TGTGCCAGCGGACTAGCGGGGTTGGAGACCCAGTACTTC.

J is TRBJ1-1 and V is TRBV29-1, with D perhaps matching TRBD1 (5 bases). Germline V gives CDR1 SQVTM, CDR2 ANQGSEA. V gave up 7 bases and J gave up 4 bases, with 7 bases separating them. The CDR3 consists of 10 residues. This CDR3 reads CSAQGTEAFF. The CDR3 coding sequence is TGCAGCGCCCAGGGCACTGAAGCTTTCTTT.

There are a few counts of this clone. The rearrangement links TRBV7-9 to TRBJ1-2; 8 nucleotides align to TRBD1. Germline lookup yields CDR1 SEHNR and CDR2 FQNEAQ (reference sequence). The junction had 7 bases not matched to a gene; V was cut back by 4 bases and J by 3 bases. This CDR3 region has 15 residues. This CDR3 reads CASSSYRGNDYGYTF. The DNA for the CDR3 is TGTGCCAGCAGCTCGTACAGGGGGAACGACTATGGCTACACCTTC.

This sequence joins TRBV6-1 and TRBJ2-7, with 14 bases matching TRBD2. Germline trimming cut 4 bases from V and 6 bases from J; bases unmatched to any gene: 8. This CDR3 contains 16 residues. CDR1 and CDR2 (germline): MNHNS, SASEGT. The CDR3 protein is CASSGTSGRWGSEQYF. The DNA for the CDR3 is TGTGCCAGCAGTGGGACTAGCGGGAGGTGGGGCAGCGAGCAGTACTTC.

This chain joins TRBV4-1 and TRBJ2-3; 10 bases match TRBD2. Germline loops: CDR1 MGHRA, CDR2 YSYEKL. J was trimmed by 0 bases and V by 3 bases; bases with no gene match: 9. The CDR3 contains 18 residues. The CDR3 sequence is CASSQTPLTSGSTDTQYF. The CDR3, as DNA: TGCGCCAGCAGCCAGACCCCCTTGACTAGCGGGAGCACAGATACGCAGTATTTT.

The chain joins TRBV7-2 to TRBJ2-1, with 13 bases lining up with TRBD2. V gave up 4 bases and J gave up 9 bases; unmatched junction bases: 12. The CDR3 runs to 17 residues. Germline V CDR1 and CDR2: SGHTA, FQGNSA. CDR3 DNA: TGTGCCAGCAGCTCTGACCTACTAGCGGGGGGGCCTGGTGAGCAGTTCTTC. As protein: CASSSDLLAGGPGEQFF.

The chain uses TRBV10-2 and TRBJ1-1; D is uncertain. V was pared by 10 bases and J by 5 bases, with 14 bases between. Germline V CDR1 and CDR2: WSHSY, SAAADI. The CDR3 runs 12 residues. DNA of the CDR3: TGCGCCACCAACCGGTTTGGGACTGAAGCTTTCTTT. Translated: CATNRFGTEAFF.

In DNA, the CDR3 is TGTGCCACCAGCAGAGTTCGGTATCAGCCCCAGCATTTT. This sequence encodes CATSRVRYQPQHF. This chain links TRBV15 with TRBJ1-5; no clear D. The CDR3 runs to 13 residues. Germline CDR1 is LNHNV and CDR2 is YYDKDF (reference sequence). With 1 base removed from V and 5 bases from J, the gap between germline ends came to 6 bases.

The chain joins TRBV2 to TRBJ1-5, with D uncertain. The CDR3 sequence is 15 residues long. Germline V gene sequence: CDR1 SNHLY, CDR2 FYNNEI. Between the trimmed V and J ends, which lost 3 bases and 5 bases, there was a span of 14 bases. DNA for the CDR3: TGTGCCAGCAGTGATAGGGTCCTGGGTGATCAGCCCCAGCATTTT. Its protein product is CASSDRVLGDQPQHF. The whole variable domain, filled in from reference TRBV2 and TRBJ1-5, reads EPEVTQTPSHQVTQMGQEVILRCVPISNHLYFYWYRQILGQKVEFLVSFYNNEISEKSEIFDDQFSVERPDGSNFTLKIRSTKLEDSAMYFCASSDRVLGDQPQHFGDGTRLSIL.

The chain joins TRBV13 to TRBJ2-3; 14 bases align to TRBD2. The CDR3 is 17 amino acids. In germline, CDR1 is PRHDT, CDR2 FYEKMQ (reference sequence). Losses at the gene ends were 4 bases for V and 8 bases for J; bases not matched to a gene: 11. The CDR3 sequence is CASSSTSGGAEVGTQYF. As DNA, the CDR3 is TGTGCCAGCAGCTCGACTAGCGGGGGGGCCGAAGTGGGTACGCAGTATTTT.

The V call is TRBV6-5, the J call TRBJ2-7; unclear D gene. CDR3 length equals 16 residues. V was pared by 0 bases and J by 5 bases, with 17 bases between. CDR1 is MNHEY, CDR2 SVGAGI, per germline. CDR3 residues: CASSYSIQDRVNEQYF. CDR3 coding DNA: TGTGCCAGCAGTTACTCGATCCAGGATCGTGTCAACGAGCAGTACTTC.

The chain couples TRBV4-1 to TRBJ1-1; no reliable D call. CDR1 MGHRA and CDR2 YSYEKL come from the germline V gene. The CDR3 totals 14 residues. The V end was cut by 3 bases, the J end by 11 bases, with 19 bases between. As DNA, the CDR3 is TGCGCCAGCAGCCACATTAGCTCCCCCGCCGACGCTTTCTTT. Its protein is CASSHISSPADAFF.

The chain employs TRBV4-3 and TRBJ2-3; 7 bases match TRBD2. Germline V gives CDR1 LGHNA, CDR2 YSLEER. This CDR3 spans 14 amino acids. The V and J ends lost 0 bases and 3 bases, in that order; junction bases with no gene match: 0. CDR3 bases: TGCGCCAGCAGCCAAGAGGGGGGGACAGATACGCAGTATTTT. It encodes CASSQEGGTDTQYF.

The CDR3 loop reads CATRRRGGLATDTQYF. The CDR3 DNA sequence: TGTGCCACCAGACGAAGAGGTGGACTAGCCACAGATACGCAGTATTTT. The rearrangement links TRBV15 to TRBJ2-3; TRBD2 matches 8 bases. Unmatched junction bases numbered 10, after V lost 6 bases and J lost 2 bases. Looked up from germline, CDR1 is LNHNV and CDR2 is YYDKDF (reference sequence). This CDR3 comprises 16 residues.

V usage is TRBV5-4 and J usage is TRBJ1-5, with a possible D match to TRBD1 (6 bases). Germline lookup yields CDR1 SGHNT and CDR2 YYREEE (reference sequence). The CDR3 contains 15 residues. V was pared by 0 bases and J by 1 base, with 8 bases between. In DNA, the CDR3 is TGTGCCAGCAGCTTGGGAGGGGGAAGCAATCAGCCCCAGCATTTT. Protein: CASSLGGGSNQPQHF.